The clone carrying this TCR beta chain was observed many times. Time point described: patch test 3, about 24 weeks after DPC sensitization. Treatment defined: therapeutic diphenylcyclopropenone sensitization with weekly scalp DPC. The sample comes from a study of human T cells and chemical hapten exposure. TCRdb processed the RACE reads anew with MiXCR; each CDR3 protein has one entry. The sample consists of some 84,000 distinct CDR3 sequences, roughly 10% of them appearing once. The sample in question was whole blood, obtained in connection with sensitization to the hapten diphenylcyclopropenone (DPC). The sequence was obtained from a woman aged 45 to 65 with alopecia areata. Some clones in this sample may be carry-over from other donors' samples.

The CDR3 nucleotides are TGTGCCAGCAGTGAAGTGGCGGGAGGGGCGAGCTACGAGCAGTACTTC. This translates into CASSEVAGGASYEQYF. The rearrangement joins TRBV6-1 to TRBJ2-7, with 9 bases matching TRBD2. From germline, CDR1 is MNHNS and CDR2 SASEGT. Trimming took 1 base from V and 3 from J; bases not matched to a gene: 7. There are 16 residues in the CDR3.